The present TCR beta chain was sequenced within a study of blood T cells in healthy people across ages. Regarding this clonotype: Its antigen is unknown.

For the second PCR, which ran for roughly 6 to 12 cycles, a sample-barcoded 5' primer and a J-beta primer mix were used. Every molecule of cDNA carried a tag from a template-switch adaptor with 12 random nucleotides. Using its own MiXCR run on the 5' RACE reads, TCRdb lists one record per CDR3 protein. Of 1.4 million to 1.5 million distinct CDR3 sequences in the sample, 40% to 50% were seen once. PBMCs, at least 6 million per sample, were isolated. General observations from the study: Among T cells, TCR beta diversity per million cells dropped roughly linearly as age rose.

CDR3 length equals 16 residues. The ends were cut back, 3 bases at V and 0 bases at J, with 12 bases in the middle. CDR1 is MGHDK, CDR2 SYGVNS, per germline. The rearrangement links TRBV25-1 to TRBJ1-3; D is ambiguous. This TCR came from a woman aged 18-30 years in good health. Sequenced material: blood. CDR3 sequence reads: CASSDGRGSSGNTIYF. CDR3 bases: TGTGCCAGCAGTGATGGGCGAGGGAGCTCTGGAAACACCATATATTTT.